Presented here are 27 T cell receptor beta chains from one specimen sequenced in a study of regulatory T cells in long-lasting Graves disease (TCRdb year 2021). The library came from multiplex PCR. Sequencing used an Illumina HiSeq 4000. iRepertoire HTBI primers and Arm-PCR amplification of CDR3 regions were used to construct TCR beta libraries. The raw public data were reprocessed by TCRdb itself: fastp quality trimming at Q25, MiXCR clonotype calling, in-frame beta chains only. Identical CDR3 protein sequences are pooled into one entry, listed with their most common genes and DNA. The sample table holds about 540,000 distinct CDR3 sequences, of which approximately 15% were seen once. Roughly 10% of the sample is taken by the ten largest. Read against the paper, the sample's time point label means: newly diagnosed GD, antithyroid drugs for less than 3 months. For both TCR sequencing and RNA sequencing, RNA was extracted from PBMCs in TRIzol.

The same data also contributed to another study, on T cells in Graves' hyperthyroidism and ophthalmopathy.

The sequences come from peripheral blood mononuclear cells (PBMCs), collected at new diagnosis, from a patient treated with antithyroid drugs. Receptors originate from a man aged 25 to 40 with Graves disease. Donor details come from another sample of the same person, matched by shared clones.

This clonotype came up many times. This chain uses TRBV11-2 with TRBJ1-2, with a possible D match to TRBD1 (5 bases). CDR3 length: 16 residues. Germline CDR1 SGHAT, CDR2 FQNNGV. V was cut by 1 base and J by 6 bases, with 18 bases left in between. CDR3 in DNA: TGTGCCAGCAGCTTAGGTCTCACTGGGGGTCCCGATGGCTACACCTTC. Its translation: CASSLGLTGGPDGYTF. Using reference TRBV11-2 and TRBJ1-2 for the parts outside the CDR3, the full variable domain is EAGVAQSPRYKIIEKRQSVAFWCNPISGHATLYWYQQILGQGPKLLIQFQNNGVVDDSQLPKDRFSAERLKGVDSTLKIQPAKLEDSAVYLCASSLGLTGGPDGYTFGSGTRLTVV.

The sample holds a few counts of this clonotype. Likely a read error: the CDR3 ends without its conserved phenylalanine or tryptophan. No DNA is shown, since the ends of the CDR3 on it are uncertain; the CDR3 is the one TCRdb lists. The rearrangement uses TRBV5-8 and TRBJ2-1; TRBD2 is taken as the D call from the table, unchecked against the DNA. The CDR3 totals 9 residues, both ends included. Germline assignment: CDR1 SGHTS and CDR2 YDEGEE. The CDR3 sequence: CASSLELAS.

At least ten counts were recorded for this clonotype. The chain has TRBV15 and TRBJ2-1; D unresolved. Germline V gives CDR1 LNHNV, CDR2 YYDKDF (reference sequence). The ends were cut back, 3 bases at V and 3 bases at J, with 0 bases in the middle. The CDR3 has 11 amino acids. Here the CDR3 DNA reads TGTGCCACCAGCAGCTACAATGAGCAGTTCTTC. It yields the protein CATSSYNEQFF.

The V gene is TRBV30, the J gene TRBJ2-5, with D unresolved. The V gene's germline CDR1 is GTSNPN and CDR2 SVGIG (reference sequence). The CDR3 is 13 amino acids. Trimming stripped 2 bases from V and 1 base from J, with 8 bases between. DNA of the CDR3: TGTGCCTGGAGTCGGGCCATCCAAGAGACCCAGTACTTC. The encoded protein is CAWSRAIQETQYF.

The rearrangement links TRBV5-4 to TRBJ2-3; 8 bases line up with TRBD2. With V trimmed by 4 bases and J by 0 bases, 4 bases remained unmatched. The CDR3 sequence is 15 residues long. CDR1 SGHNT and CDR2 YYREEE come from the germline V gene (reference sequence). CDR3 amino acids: CASSAPSGSTDTQYF. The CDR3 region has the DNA TGTGCCAGCAGCGCCCCTAGCGGGAGCACAGATACGCAGTATTTT.

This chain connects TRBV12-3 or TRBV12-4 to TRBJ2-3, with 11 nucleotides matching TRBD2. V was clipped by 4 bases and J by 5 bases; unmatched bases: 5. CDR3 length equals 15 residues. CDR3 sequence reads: CASSSPGLAEDTQYF. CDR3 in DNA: TGTGCCAGCAGTTCCCCGGGACTAGCGGAAGATACGCAGTATTTT.

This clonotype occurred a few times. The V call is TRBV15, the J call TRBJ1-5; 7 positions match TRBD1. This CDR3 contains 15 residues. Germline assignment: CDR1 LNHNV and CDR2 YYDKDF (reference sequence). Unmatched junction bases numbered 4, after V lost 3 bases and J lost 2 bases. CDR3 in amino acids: CATSRRDSGNQPQHF. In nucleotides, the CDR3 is TGTGCCACCAGCAGGCGGGACAGTGGCAATCAGCCCCAGCATTTT.

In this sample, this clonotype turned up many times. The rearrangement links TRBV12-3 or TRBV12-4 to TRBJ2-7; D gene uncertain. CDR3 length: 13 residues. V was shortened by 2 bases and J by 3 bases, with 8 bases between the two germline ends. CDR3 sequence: CASSLSSLYEQYF. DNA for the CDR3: TGTGCCAGCAGTTTATCCAGCCTCTACGAGCAGTACTTC.

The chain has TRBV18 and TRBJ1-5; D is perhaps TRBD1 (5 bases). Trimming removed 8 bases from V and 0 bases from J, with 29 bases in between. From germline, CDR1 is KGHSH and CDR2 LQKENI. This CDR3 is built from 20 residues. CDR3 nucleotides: TGTGCCAGCGGGACGGGTTTAACAGAGCCTCTGATCAATAGCAATCAGCCCCAGCATTTT. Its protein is CASGTGLTEPLINSNQPQHF.

Here the CDR3 reads CAIRGPGQGASEAFF. CDR3 nucleotides: TGTGCCATCAGAGGACCGGGACAGGGGGCGAGTGAAGCTTTCTTT. The rearrangement links TRBV10-3 to TRBJ1-1, with 12 bases matching TRBD1. The CDR3 runs 15 residues. The V gene end was trimmed by 6 bases and the J gene end by 7 bases; junction bases not matched to a gene: 9. Germline V gene sequence: CDR1 ENHRY, CDR2 SYGVKD.

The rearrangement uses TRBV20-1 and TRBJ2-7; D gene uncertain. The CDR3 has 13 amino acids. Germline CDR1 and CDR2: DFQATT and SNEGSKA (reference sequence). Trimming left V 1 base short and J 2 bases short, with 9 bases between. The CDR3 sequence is CSARVGFTYEQYF. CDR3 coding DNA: TGCAGTGCTAGAGTCGGGTTCACCTACGAGCAGTACTTC.

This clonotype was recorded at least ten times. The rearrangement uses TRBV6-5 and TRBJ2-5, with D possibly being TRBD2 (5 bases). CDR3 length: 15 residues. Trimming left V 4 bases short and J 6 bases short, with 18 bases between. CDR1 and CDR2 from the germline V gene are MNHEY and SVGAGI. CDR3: CASSSGAASSKTQYF. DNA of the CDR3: TGTGCCAGCAGTTCCGGAGCGGCTAGTTCAAAGACCCAGTACTTC.

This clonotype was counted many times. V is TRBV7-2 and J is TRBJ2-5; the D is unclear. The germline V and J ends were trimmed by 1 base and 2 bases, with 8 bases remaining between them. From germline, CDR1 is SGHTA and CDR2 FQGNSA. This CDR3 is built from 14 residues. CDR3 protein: CASSLVTQQETQYF. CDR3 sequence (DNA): TGTGCCAGCAGCTTAGTGACACAACAAGAGACCCAGTACTTC.

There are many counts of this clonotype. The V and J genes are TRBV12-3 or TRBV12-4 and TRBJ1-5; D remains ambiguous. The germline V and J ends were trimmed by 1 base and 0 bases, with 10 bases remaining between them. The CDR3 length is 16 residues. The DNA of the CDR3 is TGTGCCAGCAGTTTAGAAGCGGCGGGTAGCAATCAGCCCCAGCATTTT. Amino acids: CASSLEAAGSNQPQHF.

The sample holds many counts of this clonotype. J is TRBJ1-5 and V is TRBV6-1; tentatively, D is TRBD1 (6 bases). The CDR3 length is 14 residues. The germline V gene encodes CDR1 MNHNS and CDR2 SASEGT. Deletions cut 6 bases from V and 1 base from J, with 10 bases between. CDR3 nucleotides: TGTGCCAGCAGACATGGACAGAGCAATCAGCCCCAGCATTTT. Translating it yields CASRHGQSNQPQHF.

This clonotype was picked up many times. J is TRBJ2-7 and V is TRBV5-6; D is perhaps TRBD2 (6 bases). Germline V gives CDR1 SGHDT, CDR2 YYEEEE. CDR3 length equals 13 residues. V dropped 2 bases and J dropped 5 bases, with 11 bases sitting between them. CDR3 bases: TGTGCCAGCAGCTTTGCTAGCGTCAACGAGCAGTACTTC. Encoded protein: CASSFASVNEQYF.

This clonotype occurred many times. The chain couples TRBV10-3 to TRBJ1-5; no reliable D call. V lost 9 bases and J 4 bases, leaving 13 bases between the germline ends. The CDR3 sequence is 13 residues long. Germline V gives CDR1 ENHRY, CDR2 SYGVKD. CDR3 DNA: TGTGCCATAAGCCCTGTTTGGAATCAGCCCCAGCATTTT. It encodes CAISPVWNQPQHF.

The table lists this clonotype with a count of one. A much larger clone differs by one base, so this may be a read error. The CDR3 loop reads CASSPGGSEANVLTF. For the CDR3, the DNA is TGTGCCAGCAGCCCCGGGGGGTCTGAGGCCAACGTCCTGACTTTC. The chain is built from TRBV27 and TRBJ2-6; 7 bases align to TRBD2. Per the germline V gene, CDR1 is MNHEY and CDR2 is SMNVEV (reference sequence). CDR3 length equals 15 residues.

Written as DNA, the CDR3 is TGTGCCAGCAGCTTGGGACAGGGGGCTGGTGGGGCCAACGTCCTGACTTTC. Protein: CASSLGQGAGGANVLTF. V usage is TRBV5-6 and J usage is TRBJ2-6; 10 nucleotides align to TRBD1. V gave up 0 bases and J gave up 3 bases; unmatched junction bases: 3. CDR3 length equals 17 residues. Germline CDR1 reads SGHDT; CDR2 reads YYEEEE.

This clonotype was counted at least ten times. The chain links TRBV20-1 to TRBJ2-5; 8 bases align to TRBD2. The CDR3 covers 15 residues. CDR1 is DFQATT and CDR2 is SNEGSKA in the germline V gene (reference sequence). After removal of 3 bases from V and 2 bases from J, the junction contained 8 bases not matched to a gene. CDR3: CSASPSGPLQETQYF. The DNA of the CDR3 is TGCAGTGCTAGTCCTAGCGGGCCTTTACAAGAGACCCAGTACTTC.

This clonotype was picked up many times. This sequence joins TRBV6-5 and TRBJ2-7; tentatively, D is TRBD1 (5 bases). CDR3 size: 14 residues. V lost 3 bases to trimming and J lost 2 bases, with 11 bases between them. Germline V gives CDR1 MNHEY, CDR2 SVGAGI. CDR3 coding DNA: TGTGCCAGCAGTTATTCCAGGGCCCCCTACGAGCAGTACTTC. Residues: CASSYSRAPYEQYF.

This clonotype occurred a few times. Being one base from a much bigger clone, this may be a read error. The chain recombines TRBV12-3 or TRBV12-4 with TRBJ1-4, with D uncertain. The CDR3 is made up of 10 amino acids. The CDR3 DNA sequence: TGTGCCAGCCGAGGAAGTAGACTGGTTTTT. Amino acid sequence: CASRGSRLVF.

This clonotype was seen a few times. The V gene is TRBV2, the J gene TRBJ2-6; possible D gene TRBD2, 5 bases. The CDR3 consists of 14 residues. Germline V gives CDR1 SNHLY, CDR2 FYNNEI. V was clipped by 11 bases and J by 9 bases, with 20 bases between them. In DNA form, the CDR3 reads TGTGCCTCCTGGTGGTCCGAGGAGGTCAACGTCCTGACTTTC. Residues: CASWWSEEVNVLTF.

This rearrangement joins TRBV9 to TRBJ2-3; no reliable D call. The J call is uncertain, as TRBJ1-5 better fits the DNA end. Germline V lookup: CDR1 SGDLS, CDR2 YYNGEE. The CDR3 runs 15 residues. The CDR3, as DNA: TGTGCCAGCAGCGACCCTATTTCACCCACAGATACGCAGCATTTT. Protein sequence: CASSDPISPTDTQHF.

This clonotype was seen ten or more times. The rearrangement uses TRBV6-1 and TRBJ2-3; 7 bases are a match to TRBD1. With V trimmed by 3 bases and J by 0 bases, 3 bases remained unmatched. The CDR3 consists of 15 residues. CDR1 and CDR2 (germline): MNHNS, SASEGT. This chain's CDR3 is CASSETGMSTDTQYF. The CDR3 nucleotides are TGTGCCAGCAGTGAGACAGGGATGAGCACAGATACGCAGTATTTT.

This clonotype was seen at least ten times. The CDR3 sequence: CASSSTGTQYEQYF. The DNA for the CDR3 is TGTGCCAGCAGCTCGACAGGCACCCAATACGAGCAGTACTTC. The chain recombines TRBV13 with TRBJ2-7; maybe TRBD1 (6 bases). CDR3 length: 14 amino acids. Trimming took off 4 bases at V and 4 bases at J, with 14 bases between the two ends. Germline V gene data show CDR1 as PRHDT and CDR2 as FYEKMQ (reference sequence). The whole variable domain, remainder taken from reference TRBV13 and TRBJ2-7, is AAGVIQSPRHLIKEKRETATLKCYPIPRHDTVYWYQQGPGQDPQFLISFYEKMQSDKGSIPDRFSAQQFSDYHSELNMSSLELGDSALYFCASSSTGTQYEQYFGPGTRLTVT.

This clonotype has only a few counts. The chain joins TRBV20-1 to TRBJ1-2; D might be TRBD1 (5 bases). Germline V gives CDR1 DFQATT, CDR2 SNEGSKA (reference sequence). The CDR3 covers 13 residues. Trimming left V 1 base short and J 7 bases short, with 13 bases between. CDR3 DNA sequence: TGCAGTGCTAGAGTCCCAGGGACCGCTGGCTACACCTTC. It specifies CSARVPGTAGYTF.